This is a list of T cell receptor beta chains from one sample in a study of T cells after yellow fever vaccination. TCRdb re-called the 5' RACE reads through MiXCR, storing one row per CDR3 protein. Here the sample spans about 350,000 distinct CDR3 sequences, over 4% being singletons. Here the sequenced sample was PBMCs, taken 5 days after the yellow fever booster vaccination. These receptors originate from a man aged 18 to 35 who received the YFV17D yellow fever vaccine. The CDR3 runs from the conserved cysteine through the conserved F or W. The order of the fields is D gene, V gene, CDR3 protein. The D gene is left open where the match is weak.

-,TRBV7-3,CASSSSTGRTDTQYF
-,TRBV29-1,CSVHRQGSEQFF
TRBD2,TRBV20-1,CSARGIGGGYNEQFF
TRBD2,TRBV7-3,CASSAQPGLAGGGEQFF
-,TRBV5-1,CASSTAGNSGNTIYF
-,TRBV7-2,CASSLSRERTQYF
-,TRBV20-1,CSARVGHAPYGNQPQHF
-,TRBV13,CASSLGPGGGRYEQYF
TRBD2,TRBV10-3,CAISESKAGGLNEQFF
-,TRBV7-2,CASSHGSGRAFF
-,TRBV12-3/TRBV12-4,CASSFTGQGKGYTF
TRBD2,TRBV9,CASSVSGSGETQYF
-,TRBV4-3,CASSPGLAGTTDTQYF
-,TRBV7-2,CASSSHPNTEAFF
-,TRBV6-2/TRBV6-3,CASSYGAGNEQFF
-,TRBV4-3,CASSQEIGVSNRYGYTF
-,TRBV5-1,CASSLGGAADTQYF
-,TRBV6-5,CASSPGPGGHWETQYF
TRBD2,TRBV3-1,CASSQVREGGETQYF
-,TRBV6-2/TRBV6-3,CASREGYEQYF
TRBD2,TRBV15,CATSRVRGGGADTQYF
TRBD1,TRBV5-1,CASSLASRTGSEKLFF
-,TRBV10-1,CALCEPHSSSTDTQYF
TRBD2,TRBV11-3,CASSSGGGHPYNEQFF
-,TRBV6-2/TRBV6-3,CASGDRSGNYGYTF
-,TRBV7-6,CASSVRGDEQFF
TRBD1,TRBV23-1,CAVVLVGRGQETQYF
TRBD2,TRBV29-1,CSERQRGKETQYF
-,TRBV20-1,CSAREDSKETQYF
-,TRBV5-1,CASSSPRGSRETQYF
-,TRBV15,CATSRGAGTSNTEAFF
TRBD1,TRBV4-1,CASSRGTANEKLFF
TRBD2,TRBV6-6,CASSRRRGLVNTGELFF
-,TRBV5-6,CASSYATNEKLFF
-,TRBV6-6,CASSYSTGASIQPQHF
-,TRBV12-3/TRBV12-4,CASRETVGGNYGYTF
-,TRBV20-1,CSARDSRYLHGYTF
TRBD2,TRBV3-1,CASSQEWELAGGFTDTQYF
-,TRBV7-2,CASRWGETQYF
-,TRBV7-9,CASSLWVRGYLNYGYTF
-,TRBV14,CASSQDLWTQYF
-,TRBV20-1,CSAPGGSGTGETQYF
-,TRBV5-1,CASSLDLQGTQYF
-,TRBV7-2,CASSSLGLTGDTQYF
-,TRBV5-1,CASSLVGGRYNEQFF
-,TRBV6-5,CASTQGTNQPQHF